This entry concerns a single TCR beta chain. The data derive from a study of control samples from healthy donors and cancer patients. TCRdb keeps only in-frame clones here, not all; method: immunoSEQ multiplex PCR. The table shows approximately 53,000 clones, with approximately 89% occurring only once. CDR1 is LNHDA and CDR2 is SQIVND in the germline V gene (reference sequence). V was trimmed by 3 bases and J by 7 bases, leaving 10 bases between them. The CDR3 is 13 residues long. The sample was PBMCs. The TCR was taken from a man younger than 40 with colorectal cancer. This sequence joins TRBV19 and TRBJ2-1; D perhaps matches TRBD1 (6 bases). CDR3 protein: CASSISGVNEQFF. The CDR3 DNA reads as TGTGCCAGTAGTATTTCAGGGGTGAATGAGCAGTTCTTC.